Described below is a single T cell receptor beta chain sequence and its context. Its antigen is not known. Measured with immunoSEQ multiplex PCR; TCRdb has only the in-frame clones, and not every one. The sample records about 110,000 clones, about nine tenths being singletons. V was pared by 8 bases and J by 0 bases, with 23 bases between. CDR3 size: 18 residues. Germline CDR1 and CDR2: LNHDA and SQIVND (reference sequence). Each patient's relapse followed autologous stem cell transplantation, and brentuximab vedotin exposure varied. The patients, who had relapsed/refractory classical Hodgkin lymphoma, achieved best responses of complete response, partial response or progressive disease. These data come from a study of PD-1 blockade in classical Hodgkin lymphoma. Findings and caveats of the study: Significant TCR diversity gains by C4D1 occurred in CD4+ but not CD8+ cells.

J is TRBJ1-5 and V is TRBV19; a possible D gene is TRBD1 (6 bases). The origin of this receptor is a human donor with classical Hodgkin lymphoma. The sequencing here drew on peripheral blood mononuclear cells (PBMCs), taken before the second cycle of nivolumab. DNA of the CDR3: TGTGCCAGTGAAAAAACCGGGACAACAATATATAGCAATCAGCCCCAGCATTTT. It translates to CASEKTGTTIYSNQPQHF. Combining the CDR3 with reference TRBV19 and TRBJ1-5 gives the whole variable domain DGGITQSPKYLFRKEGQNVTLSCEQNLNHDAMYWYRQDPGQGLRLIYYSQIVNDFQKGDIAEGYSVSREKKESFPLTVTSAQKNPTAFYLCASEKTGTTIYSNQPQHFGDGTRLSIL.